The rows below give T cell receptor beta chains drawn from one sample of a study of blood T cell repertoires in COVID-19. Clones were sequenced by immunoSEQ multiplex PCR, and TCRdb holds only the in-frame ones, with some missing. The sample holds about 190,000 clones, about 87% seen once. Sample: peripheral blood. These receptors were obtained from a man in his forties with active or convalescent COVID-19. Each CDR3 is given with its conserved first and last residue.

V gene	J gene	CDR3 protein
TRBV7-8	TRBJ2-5	CASSKQETQYF
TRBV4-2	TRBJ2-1	CASSQDWAPYNEQFF
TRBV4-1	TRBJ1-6	CASSQGPQQIRNSPLHF
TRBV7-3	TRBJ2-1	CASSLKVMGDEQFF
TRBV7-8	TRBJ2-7	CASSLGEAYEQYF
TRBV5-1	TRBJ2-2	CASSLSSRSTGELFF
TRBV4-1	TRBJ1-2	CASSQPFRTGFYGYTF
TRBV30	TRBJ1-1	CAWRAGKAFF
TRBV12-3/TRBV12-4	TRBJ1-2	CASTEGTAYGYTF
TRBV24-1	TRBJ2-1	CATSDSMTGDNLGEQFF
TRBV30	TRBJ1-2	CSTGEGGYTF
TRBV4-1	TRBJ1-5	CASSPPGTFHQPQHF
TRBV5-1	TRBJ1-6	CASSTGTGTSPLHF
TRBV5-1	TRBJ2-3	CASSVTGTRTDTQYF
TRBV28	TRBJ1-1	CASRSGQGDTEAFF
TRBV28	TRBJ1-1	CATQGSPLNTEAFF
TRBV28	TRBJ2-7	CASGGRGPYEQYF
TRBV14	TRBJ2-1	CASSLSGTASYNEQFF
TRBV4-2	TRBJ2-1	CASSQEGSSGGLYNEQFF
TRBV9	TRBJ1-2	CASSVDPEVNYGYTF
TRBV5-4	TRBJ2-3	CASSPRGGEDTQYF
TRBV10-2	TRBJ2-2	CASKWGQGTGELFF
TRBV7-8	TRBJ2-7	CASSSGTGGESYEQYF
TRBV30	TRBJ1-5	CAWTGNFGQPQHF
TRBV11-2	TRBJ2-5	CASSLGLAGAQETQYF
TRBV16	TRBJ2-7	CASRRLAGDEQYF
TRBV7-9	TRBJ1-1	CASSPQTGESTEAFF
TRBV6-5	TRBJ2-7	CASKIGTVVSYEQYF
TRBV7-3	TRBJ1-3	CASSLNPPDRGQGNTIYF
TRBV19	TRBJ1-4	CASSQGATNEKLFF
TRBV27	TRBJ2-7	CASSLIAGYEQYF
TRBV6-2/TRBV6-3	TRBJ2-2	CASSYLPGQGRTGELFF
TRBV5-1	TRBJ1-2	CASSLGAGNGYTF
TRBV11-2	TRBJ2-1	CASSQGQGSYNEQFF
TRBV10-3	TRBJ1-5	CAIKGGSNQPQHF
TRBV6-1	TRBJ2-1	CASSEASYLRVEFF
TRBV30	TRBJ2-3	CAWSWTGTDTQYF
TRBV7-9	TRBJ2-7	CAIPRVRRNEQYF
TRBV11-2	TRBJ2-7	CASEGGGQYEQYF
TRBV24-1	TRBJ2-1	CATSSTGVLRNEQFF
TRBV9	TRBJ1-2	CASSPSGGLEGYTF
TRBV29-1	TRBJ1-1	CSVEKNRARDTEAFF